Presented here are 28 T cell receptor beta chains from one specimen sequenced in a study of CD4 T cells in relation to SARS-CoV-2 and coronaviruses. Their specific antigens are unknown. This table comes from immunoSEQ multiplex PCR, and its TCRdb copy is limited to in-frame clones, with some not included. The data show under 45,000 clones, under 90% seen once. The sample consisted of naive CD4+ T cells from PBMCs, cultured in vitro. Subset: naive CD4+ T cells isolated by negative enrichment. These receptors were taken from an adult with COVID-19.

The rearrangement uses TRBV19 and TRBJ2-1; perhaps TRBD1 as D (6 bases). V lost 6 bases and J 3 bases, leaving 9 bases between the germline ends. Germline V gene data show CDR1 as LNHDA and CDR2 as SQIVND (reference sequence). This CDR3 has 13 amino acids. In DNA, the CDR3 is TGTGCCAGTAGCCCCAGGGGCTACAATGAGCAGTTCTTC. It encodes CASSPRGYNEQFF.

This clone is a singleton in its sample. The rearrangement links TRBV7-9 to TRBJ2-1, with a possible D match to TRBD2 (6 bases). Germline CDR1 reads SEHNR; CDR2 reads FQNEAQ (reference sequence). The CDR3 spans 15 residues. Trimming took off 3 bases at V and 0 bases at J, with 9 bases between the two ends. CDR3 in amino acids: CASSLAGSSYNEQFF. Written as DNA, the CDR3 is TGTGCCAGCAGCTTGGCGGGAAGCTCCTACAATGAGCAGTTCTTC. Full variable domain (remainder filled in from reference TRBV7-9 and TRBJ2-1): DTGVSQNPRHKITKRGQNVTFRCDPISEHNRLYWYRQTLGQGPEFLTYFQNEAQLEKSRLLSDRFSAERPKGSFSTLEIQRTEQGDSAMYLCASSLAGSSYNEQFFGPGTRLTVL.

The chain has TRBV28 and TRBJ2-7; D is undetermined. This CDR3 has 15 amino acids. CDR1 and CDR2 from the germline V gene are MDHEN and SYDVKM. Trimming removed 7 bases at V and 1 base at J, with 17 bases between. CDR3 in DNA: TGTGCCAGCACCAAGCAAGGAGCTAGGTCCTACGAGCAGTACTTC. Its translation: CASTKQGARSYEQYF.

This rearrangement joins TRBV6-6 to TRBJ2-7; D assignment may be TRBD1 or TRBD2 (6 bases each). There are 13 residues in the CDR3. V was shortened by 5 bases and J by 3 bases, with 11 bases between the two germline ends. Germline CDR1 MNHNY, CDR2 SVGAGI (reference sequence). CDR3 sequence reads: CASSLATGYEQYF. CDR3 nucleotides: TGTGCCAGCAGTCTAGCGACAGGCTACGAGCAGTACTTC.

This clone was counted between two and nine times. The chain recombines TRBV5-1 with TRBJ1-2; D is uncertain. Deletions cut 0 bases from V and 10 bases from J, with 16 bases between. The CDR3 covers 14 residues. Germline CDR1 and CDR2: SGHRS and YFSETQ. The CDR3 protein is CASSLVASAADYTF. As DNA, the CDR3 is TGCGCCAGCAGCTTGGTGGCCAGCGCGGCGGACTACACCTTC. The full variable domain, in which reference TRBV5-1 and TRBJ1-2 provide the parts outside the CDR3, is KAGVTQTPRYLIKTRGQQVTLSCSPISGHRSVSWYQQTPGQGLQFLFEYFSETQRNKGNFPGRFSGRQFSNSRSEMNVSTLELGDSALYLCASSLVASAADYTFGSGTRLTVV.

The rearrangement links TRBV7-2 to TRBJ2-7; D is perhaps TRBD2 (5 bases). The CDR3 has 13 residues. V was clipped by 5 bases and J by 0 bases, with 8 bases between them. Germline loops: CDR1 SGHTA, CDR2 FQGNSA. The CDR3 coding sequence is TGTGCCAGCAGCCTAAGCGGCTCCTACGAGCAGTACTTC. It yields the protein CASSLSGSYEQYF.

This chain joins TRBV7-9 and TRBJ2-5; TRBD2 agrees at 11 bases. Germline V gene sequence: CDR1 SEHNR, CDR2 FQNEAQ (reference sequence). V was pared by 5 bases and J by 3 bases, with 2 bases of the junction left unmatched. This CDR3 has 14 amino acids. The CDR3 loop is CASSPGLAEETQYF. In DNA form, the CDR3 reads TGTGCCAGCAGCCCGGGACTAGCGGAAGAGACCCAGTACTTC. Looking up the rest from reference TRBV7-9 and TRBJ2-5 gives the full variable domain: DTGVSQNPRHKITKRGQNVTFRCDPISEHNRLYWYRQTLGQGPEFLTYFQNEAQLEKSRLLSDRFSAERPKGSFSTLEIQRTEQGDSAMYLCASSPGLAEETQYFGPGTRLLVL.

The gene calls are TRBV28 and TRBJ1-5; no firm D call. In germline, CDR1 is MDHEN, CDR2 SYDVKM. The CDR3 length is 17 residues. Trimming shortened V by 0 bases and J by 2 bases, and 14 bases separated the two germline ends. Written as DNA, the CDR3 is TGTGCCAGCAGTTTATGGGTACCAAAAGCGGGCAATCAGCCCCAGCATTTT. Residues: CASSLWVPKAGNQPQHF.

V gene TRBV7-9 combines with J gene TRBJ2-5; D perhaps matches TRBD1 (6 bases). Germline CDR1 reads SEHNR; CDR2 reads FQNEAQ (reference sequence). Trimming took 5 bases from V and 4 from J, leaving 20 bases between them. The CDR3 extends over 16 amino acids. The CDR3 DNA sequence: TGTGCCAGCAGCCTACGAAGGGGGAAGGGGCGAGAGACCCAGTACTTC. Translated: CASSLRRGKGRETQYF.

This sequence joins TRBV5-1 and TRBJ2-1; 7 bases align to TRBD2. V lost 4 bases, J lost 8 bases, and 15 bases stayed unmatched. The CDR3 extends over 16 amino acids. CDR1 is SGHRS, CDR2 YFSETQ, per germline. CDR3 protein: CASSLELALGSHEQFF. CDR3 in DNA: TGCGCCAGCAGCCTGGAACTAGCGTTAGGGTCACATGAGCAGTTCTTC.

V and J are TRBV29-1 and TRBJ2-7, with 8 bases lining up with TRBD1. Germline V gene data show CDR1 as SQVTM and CDR2 as ANQGSEA. V trimming: 2 bases; J trimming: 7 bases; junction bases outside the gene matches: 25. The CDR3 length is 19 residues. This CDR3 reads CSVESRTGIPGLLRGEQYF. CDR3 in DNA: TGCAGCGTTGAAAGCAGGACAGGGATACCGGGACTGCTTCGAGGGGAGCAGTACTTC.

The chain employs TRBV5-1 and TRBJ2-3, with a tentative D call TRBD1 (6 bases). The CDR3 runs 19 residues. Germline V gives CDR1 SGHRS, CDR2 YFSETQ. The V gene lost 1 base and the J gene lost 0 bases, with 21 bases spanning the gap. The CDR3 loop reads CASSLFVTGVIPSTDTQYF. The CDR3 region has the DNA TGCGCCAGCAGCTTGTTTGTGACAGGAGTTATCCCTAGCACAGATACGCAGTATTTT.

In this sample, this clone turned up once. V usage is TRBV13 and J usage is TRBJ2-1; D ambiguous. CDR3 length: 12 residues. CDR1 and CDR2 from the germline V gene are PRHDT and FYEKMQ (reference sequence). Trimming shortened V by 0 bases and J by 7 bases, and 4 bases separated the two germline ends. The CDR3 nucleotides are TGTGCCAGCAGCTTAGGACGGAATGAGCAGTTCTTC. Protein sequence: CASSLGRNEQFF.

The DNA for the CDR3 is TGTGCCAGCAGCCTTAGCGGGAGGGCCGTAAATGAGCAGTTCTTC. Translating gives CASSLSGRAVNEQFF. The chain links TRBV5-4 to TRBJ2-1; TRBD2 agrees at 11 bases. The CDR3 loop spans 15 amino acids. Looked up from germline, CDR1 is SGHNT and CDR2 is YYREEE (reference sequence). Losses at the gene ends were 4 bases for V and 7 bases for J; bases not matched to a gene: 7. The full variable domain, its missing parts supplied by reference TRBV5-4 and TRBJ2-1, is ETGVTQSPTHLIKTRGQQVTLRCSSQSGHNTVSWYQQALGQGPQFIFQYYREEENGRGNFPPRFSGLQFPNYSSELNVNALELDDSALYLCASSLSGRAVNEQFFGPGTRLTVL.

The chain links TRBV3-1 (or the pseudogene TRBV3-2) to TRBJ2-6, with D tentatively TRBD1 (6 bases). The CDR3 sequence is 19 residues long. V was trimmed by 2 bases and J by 0 bases, leaving 17 bases between them. The germline CDR1 and CDR2 sequences are LGHDT and YNNKEL (reference sequence). The CDR3: CASSQTSGQLYSGANVLTF. The CDR3 nucleotides are TGTGCCAGCAGCCAAACTTCGGGACAACTTTACTCTGGGGCCAACGTCCTGACTTTC.

The V and J genes are TRBV6-4 and TRBJ2-3; 7 bases are shared with TRBD2. Germline V gives CDR1 MRHNA, CDR2 SNTAGT. The CDR3 is 14 amino acids. The ends lost 3 bases at V and 0 bases at J; junction bases unmatched: 0. The CDR3: CASSEGLSTDTQYF. CDR3 DNA sequence: TGTGCCAGCAGTGAGGGACTAAGCACAGATACGCAGTATTTT.

The chain joins TRBV12-3 or TRBV12-4 to TRBJ1-5; D is unresolved. The V end was cut by 3 bases, the J end by 4 bases, with 7 bases between. CDR3 length equals 13 residues. The CDR3 reads CASSFEWNQPQHF. The CDR3 nucleotides are TGTGCCAGCAGTTTTGAGTGGAATCAGCCCCAGCATTTT.

The chain recombines TRBV6-6 with TRBJ2-3, with TRBD2 matching over 10 bases. Trimming took 8 bases from V and 4 from J; bases not matched to a gene: 12. This CDR3 comprises 16 residues. The germline V gene has CDR1 MNHNY and CDR2 SVGAGI (reference sequence). The chain's CDR3 is CASSWGAGGIADTQYF. CDR3 bases: TGTGCCAGCTCTTGGGGAGCGGGAGGGATCGCAGATACGCAGTATTTT.

The chain joins TRBV7-8 to TRBJ2-2, with 11 positions matching TRBD2. The CDR3 runs to 15 residues. The J segment lost 2 bases and the V segment lost 5 bases, leaving 1 base of the junction unmatched. Germline CDR1 is SGHVS and CDR2 is FQNEAQ. CDR3 region: CASSGLAGNTGELFF. In DNA form, the CDR3 reads TGTGCCAGCAGCGGACTAGCGGGTAACACCGGGGAGCTGTTTTTT.

The gene calls are TRBV10-3 and TRBJ2-1, with 7 positions matching TRBD2. Trimming at V came to 9 bases and at J to 9 bases, leaving 17 bases not matched to a gene. Germline values: CDR1 ENHRY, CDR2 SYGVKD. The CDR3 has 15 residues. CDR3 DNA sequence: TGTGCCATTGTCACTTGGCTAGCGGCGAGGTGTGAGCAGTTCTTC. Its protein is CAIVTWLAARCEQFF.

A few counts support this clone. This chain connects TRBV6-5 to TRBJ1-4; 8 positions agree with TRBD1. The CDR3 is 14 amino acids. The germline CDR1 and CDR2 sequences are MNHEY and SVGAGI. The ends lost 4 bases at V and 4 bases at J; junction bases unmatched: 2. CDR3: CASSSTGVNEKLFF. The CDR3 coding sequence is TGTGCCAGCAGTTCGACAGGGGTTAATGAAAAACTGTTTTTT.

The genes are TRBV5-4 and TRBJ2-7; D gene uncertain. V gave up 2 bases and J gave up 0 bases, with 15 bases separating them. The CDR3 runs to 16 residues. The V gene's germline CDR1 is SGHNT and CDR2 YYREEE (reference sequence). CDR3 protein: CASSFGTGSTSYEQYF. The CDR3 DNA sequence: TGTGCCAGCAGCTTTGGAACGGGCTCTACCTCCTACGAGCAGTACTTC.

J is TRBJ2-7 and V is TRBV7-8; 14 positions agree with TRBD2. In germline, CDR1 is SGHVS, CDR2 FQNEAQ. J gave up 3 bases and V 5 bases, and 6 bases lay outside the gene matches. The CDR3 extends over 16 amino acids. The CDR3 coding sequence is TGTGCCAGCAGCGTACGTGGGACTAGCGGGAGCTACGAGCAGTACTTC. Residues: CASSVRGTSGSYEQYF. Looking up the rest from reference TRBV7-8 and TRBJ2-7 gives the full variable domain: GAGVSQSPRYKVAKRGQDVALRCDPISGHVSLFWYQQALGQGPEFLTYFQNEAQLDKSGLPSDRFFAERPEGSVSTLKIQRTQQEDSAVYLCASSVRGTSGSYEQYFGPGTRLTVT.

V is TRBV28 and J is TRBJ2-6, with TRBD2 identical over 12 bases. The CDR3 is 17 amino acids. Unmatched junction bases numbered 8, after V lost 7 bases and J lost 4 bases. Germline CDR1 and CDR2: MDHEN and SYDVKM. CDR3 coding DNA: TGTGCCAGCACTAGCGGGAGGGCCTTATCCGGGGCCAACGTCCTGACTTTC. Protein sequence: CASTSGRALSGANVLTF.

The V and J genes are TRBV19 and TRBJ2-2; D remains ambiguous. The CDR3 covers 15 residues. Trimming shortened V by 3 bases and J by 6 bases, and 14 bases separated the two germline ends. Germline CDR1 is LNHDA and CDR2 is SQIVND (reference sequence). CDR3 in amino acids: CASSIFGVSAGELFF. CDR3 nucleotides: TGTGCCAGTAGTATTTTTGGAGTCTCAGCCGGGGAGCTGTTTTTT.

This clone qualifies as medium-sized. The rearrangement uses TRBV7-9 and TRBJ2-1, with D hard to call. Germline assignment: CDR1 SEHNR and CDR2 FQNEAQ (reference sequence). The CDR3 has 12 residues. With 4 bases removed from V and 10 bases from J, the gap between germline ends came to 11 bases. CDR3 region: CASSSDSPEQFF. CDR3 nucleotides: TGTGCCAGCAGCTCAGACTCACCGGAGCAGTTCTTC.

The rearrangement links TRBV7-9 to TRBJ2-7; 7 bases are shared with TRBD1. The trim removed 1 base at V and 0 bases at J, leaving 6 bases unmatched. The CDR3 has 16 residues. Germline V gene data show CDR1 as SEHNR and CDR2 as FQNEAQ (reference sequence). The CDR3 region is CASSLGTGTYSYEQYF. CDR3 in DNA: TGTGCCAGCAGCTTAGGGACAGGAACCTACTCCTACGAGCAGTACTTC. Complete variable domain (other parts from reference TRBV7-9 and TRBJ2-7): DTGVSQNPRHKITKRGQNVTFRCDPISEHNRLYWYRQTLGQGPEFLTYFQNEAQLEKSRLLSDRFSAERPKGSFSTLEIQRTEQGDSAMYLCASSLGTGTYSYEQYFGPGTRLTVT.

The chain has TRBV5-1 and TRBJ1-1; 7 positions agree with TRBD1. Looked up from germline, CDR1 is SGHRS and CDR2 is YFSETQ. The CDR3 runs 15 residues. V shed 0 bases, J shed 1 base, and the junction held 3 bases outside the gene matches. The CDR3, as DNA: TGCGCCAGCAGCTTGGAGGGGGCCGGGAACACTGAAGCTTTCTTT. Its protein product is CASSLEGAGNTEAFF.